These 15 T cell receptor beta chains share one sample of origin, sequenced in a study of blood T cell repertoires in COVID-19 (dated by TCRdb to between 2020 and 2021). Library preparation employed the immunoSEQ multiplex PCR assay. Imported from immuneACCESS, the table was reduced by TCRdb to in-frame sequences with V and J called. These copies leave out some clones; in studies compared against another copy, an unresolved V gene accounts for under half, and the cause of the remainder is not known. The sample includes roughly 120,000 clones, with approximately 85% observed a single time. The ten largest clonotypes hold around 6% of the sample. Sequencing was done on a sample of peripheral blood. The receptors shown here come from a woman aged 60-75 years with COVID-19, enrolled during active disease.

This sequence joins TRBV5-1 and TRBJ1-2; weak D call: TRBD1 (6 bases). Germline V gives CDR1 SGHRS, CDR2 YFSETQ. This CDR3 region has 13 residues. The V and J ends lost 3 bases and 5 bases respectively, with 11 bases between them. CDR3 sequence reads: CASSWRTDYGYTF. The CDR3 bases are TGCGCCAGCAGCTGGAGGACAGATTATGGCTACACCTTC.

This clone was found once. In nucleotides, the CDR3 is TGTGCCAGCAGTGAACGGAGGGAGACCCAGTACTTC. Protein product: CASSERRETQYF. This chain connects TRBV2 to TRBJ2-5; D is possibly TRBD2 (5 bases). The CDR3 is 12 amino acids. In germline, CDR1 is SNHLY, CDR2 FYNNEI. With 2 bases removed from V and 5 bases from J, the gap between germline ends came to 6 bases. The full variable domain, completed using reference TRBV2 and TRBJ2-5, is EPEVTQTPSHQVTQMGQEVILRCVPISNHLYFYWYRQILGQKVEFLVSFYNNEISEKSEIFDDQFSVERPDGSNFTLKIRSTKLEDSAMYFCASSERRETQYFGPGTRLLVL.

The chain uses TRBV29-1 and TRBJ1-5, with D maybe TRBD1 (6 bases). The CDR3 spans 13 residues. Germline-derived CDR1 and CDR2 are SQVTM and ANQGSEA. Trimming cost V 2 bases and J 4 bases, with 9 bases left between them. The CDR3 is CSVESDRNQPQHF. The CDR3 coding sequence is TGCAGCGTTGAATCGGACAGAAATCAGCCCCAGCATTTT.

The chain carries TRBV5-1 and TRBJ2-3; weak D call: TRBD1 (6 bases). CDR3 size: 16 residues. CDR1 is SGHRS and CDR2 is YFSETQ in the germline V gene. V lost 4 bases, J lost 2 bases, and 17 bases lay in between. In DNA form, the CDR3 reads TGCGCCAGCAGCCGCACAGGGAGTCAAGTCACAGATACGCAGTATTTT. Translated, it gives CASSRTGSQVTDTQYF.

The CDR3 region is CASSIGRVDGYTF. As DNA, the CDR3 is TGTGCCAGTAGTATTGGCAGGGTGGACGGCTACACCTTC. The chain uses TRBV19 and TRBJ1-2; TRBD1 is a possible D gene (5 bases). V dropped 3 bases and J dropped 8 bases, with 13 bases sitting between them. In germline, CDR1 is LNHDA, CDR2 SQIVND (reference sequence). CDR3 size: 13 residues.

The gene calls are TRBV7-6 and TRBJ1-6; D is uncertain. The CDR3 is 15 residues long. CDR1 is SGHVS and CDR2 is FNYEAQ in the germline V gene. Trimming removed 1 base at V and 7 bases at J, with 11 bases between. The DNA for the CDR3 is TGTGCCAGCAGCTTAGGAGACACAACAAATTCACCCCTCCACTTT. Translated: CASSLGDTTNSPLHF. Complete variable domain (other parts from reference TRBV7-6 and TRBJ1-6): GAGVSQSPRYKVTKRGQDVALRCDPISGHVSLYWYRQALGQGPEFLTYFNYEAQQDKSGLPNDRFSAERPEGSISTLTIQRTEQRDSAMYRCASSLGDTTNSPLHFGNGTRLTVT.

The chain uses TRBV5-4 and TRBJ2-1, with 9 bases fitting TRBD1. Unmatched junction bases numbered 8, after V lost 3 bases and J lost 7 bases. CDR1 and CDR2 (germline): SGHNT, YYREEE (reference sequence). The CDR3 covers 15 residues. CDR3 sequence (DNA): TGTGCCAGCAGCTCCCCCGGGACAGGGTCAAATGAGCAGTTCTTC. Translated, it gives CASSSPGTGSNEQFF. Looking up the rest from reference TRBV5-4 and TRBJ2-1 gives the full variable domain: ETGVTQSPTHLIKTRGQQVTLRCSSQSGHNTVSWYQQALGQGPQFIFQYYREEENGRGNFPPRFSGLQFPNYSSELNVNALELDDSALYLCASSSPGTGSNEQFFGPGTRLTVL.

This chain links TRBV6-5 with TRBJ1-2, with D unresolved. This CDR3 has 15 residues. CDR1 and CDR2 (germline): MNHEY, SVGAGI. V shed 0 bases and J shed 6 bases, with 14 bases lying between them. For the CDR3, the DNA is TGTGCCAGCAGTTACTCTCTTCGGGAGAAAGATGGCTACACCTTC. Its translation: CASSYSLREKDGYTF.

J is TRBJ1-2 and V is TRBV7-6, with 8 bases aligning to TRBD1. Germline loops: CDR1 SGHVS, CDR2 FNYEAQ. V shed 5 bases, J shed 8 bases, and the junction held 13 bases outside the gene matches. This CDR3 is built from 15 residues. CDR3 in amino acids: CASSPRQGSVEGYTF. CDR3 sequence (DNA): TGTGCCAGCAGCCCCAGACAGGGGTCGGTCGAGGGCTACACCTTC.

This chain links TRBV24-1 with TRBJ2-2; 9 nucleotides align to TRBD1. With V trimmed by 6 bases and J by 5 bases, 12 bases remained unmatched. CDR1 KGHDR and CDR2 SFDVKD come from the germline V gene. The CDR3 covers 17 residues. CDR3 sequence reads: CATSPRGRQGVTGELFF. CDR3 in DNA: TGTGCCACCAGTCCAAGGGGGAGACAGGGGGTGACCGGGGAGCTGTTTTTT.

In its sample, this clone was seen a few times. The V call is TRBV4-1, the J call TRBJ1-1; D possibly corresponds to TRBD1 (5 bases). The CDR3 extends over 13 amino acids. Germline CDR1 reads MGHRA; CDR2 reads YSYEKL. The germline V and J ends were trimmed by 4 bases and 1 base, with 7 bases remaining between them. The CDR3 is CASSRGSNTEAFF. The CDR3 region has the DNA TGCGCCAGCAGCCGGGGCTCGAACACTGAAGCTTTCTTT.

The chain is built from TRBV10-2 and TRBJ1-1; TRBD1 might be the D (5 bases). Trimming took 0 bases from V and 4 from J, leaving 12 bases between them. Germline V gene sequence: CDR1 WSHSY, CDR2 SAAADI. The CDR3 covers 15 residues. CDR3 DNA sequence: TGCGCCAGCAGTGAGTCGACTCAGGGCGGCACTGAAGCTTTCTTT. Its translation: CASSESTQGGTEAFF.

CDR3 region: CASSPGTGFTGELFF. CDR3 DNA: TGTGCCAGCAGCCCCGGGACAGGGTTCACCGGGGAGCTGTTTTTT. The chain joins TRBV7-9 to TRBJ2-2; 9 positions match TRBD1. This CDR3 is 15 amino acids long. Trimming removed 5 bases from V and 4 bases from J; junction bases left unmatched: 5. Germline V lookup: CDR1 SEHNR, CDR2 FQNEAQ (reference sequence).

CDR3 nucleotide sequence: TGTGCTAGTGGTTTGGCCCCCTTGGACAGGATCAACACTGAAGCTTTCTTT. This sequence encodes CASGLAPLDRINTEAFF. The chain combines TRBV12-5 with TRBJ1-1; 7 nucleotides match TRBD1. The V gene's germline CDR1 is LGHNT and CDR2 FRNRAP. V trimming: 1 base; J trimming: 2 bases; junction bases outside the gene matches: 10. This CDR3 contains 17 residues.

The rearrangement links TRBV5-4 to TRBJ2-2, with 9 bases that match TRBD2. V lost 0 bases and J lost 3; bases outside the gene matches: 0. CDR1 is SGHNT and CDR2 is YYREEE in the germline V gene (reference sequence). The CDR3 is 15 amino acids. DNA for the CDR3: TGTGCCAGCAGCTTGGGCGGGAGGGACACCGGGGAGCTGTTTTTT. Translating gives CASSLGGRDTGELFF.